The clone carrying this T cell receptor (beta chain) was observed many times. As yet, its antigen is unknown. This sample was included in a study of early T cells in non-severe SARS-CoV-2 infection. The wider study: The input, bulk RNA from unsorted whole blood, was sequenced, and chains were unpaired. Broader study findings: Anti-spike CD8 responses were favored by VDJdb matching, which missed private and CD4 specificities.

The V and J ends lost 7 bases and 2 bases, in that order; junction bases with no gene match: 5. This CDR3 spans 14 amino acids. Researchers attached unique molecular identifiers to individual cDNA molecules. From the 5' RACE reads, TCRdb called clonotypes with MiXCR, one entry per CDR3 protein. The sample includes roughly 51,000 distinct CDR3 sequences, around 7.7% of them seen just once. This chain uses TRBV12-3 or TRBV12-4 with TRBJ1-2, with 9 bases that match TRBD1. The sequencing sample was made of whole blood. This clonotype was sampled from an adult who was a healthcare worker with PCR-confirmed SARS-CoV-2 infection or an uninfected control (not recorded which). The CDR3 reads CASNTGGPNYGYTF. CDR3 in DNA: TGTGCCAGCAATACAGGGGGCCCCAACTATGGCTACACCTTC.